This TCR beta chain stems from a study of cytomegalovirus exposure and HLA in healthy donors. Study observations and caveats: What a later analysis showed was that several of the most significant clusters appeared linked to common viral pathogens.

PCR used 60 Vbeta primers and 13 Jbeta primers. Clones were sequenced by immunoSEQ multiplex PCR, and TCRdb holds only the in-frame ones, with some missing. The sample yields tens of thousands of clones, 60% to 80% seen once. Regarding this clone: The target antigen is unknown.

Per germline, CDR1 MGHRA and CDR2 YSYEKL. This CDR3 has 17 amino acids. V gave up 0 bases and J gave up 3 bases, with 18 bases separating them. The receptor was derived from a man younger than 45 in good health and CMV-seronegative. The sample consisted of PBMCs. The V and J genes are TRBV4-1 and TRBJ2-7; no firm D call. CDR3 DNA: TGCGCCAGCAGCCAAGATCCCGAGTTTGGAGATTACTACGAGCAGTACTTC. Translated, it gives CASSQDPEFGDYYEQYF.